The clone carrying this T cell receptor beta chain was found a few times. Its target is not known. TCRdb ran MiXCR on the reads and lists one entry per CDR3 protein. This table holds hundreds of thousands of distinct CDR3 sequences, 20% to 25% found once. These data originate in a study of T cell repertoires in cytomegalovirus infection. Study summary: Public TCR beta signatures marked donors with CMV infection and the matching HLA.

Study-level points and caveats: Frequencies of public TCR beta families were cumulated, and this identified carriers of CMV plus the relevant HLA. The ex vivo response was dominated by HLA-C-restricted CMV-specific TCR beta clonotypes.

The germline V and J ends were trimmed by 8 bases and 2 bases, with 7 bases remaining between them. Germline loops: CDR1 LGHDT, CDR2 YNNKEL (reference sequence). CDR3 length: 11 residues. Material for sequencing was CD8+ T cells from PBMCs. This clonotype was sampled from a human donor in good health (CMV status not recorded). Some clones in this sample may be carry-over from other donors' samples. The V call is TRBV3-1, the J call TRBJ2-7; TRBD1 is a possible D gene (5 bases). Here the CDR3 reads CASAGTYEQYV. CDR3 DNA: TGTGCCAGCGCAGGGACCTACGAGCAGTACGTC.